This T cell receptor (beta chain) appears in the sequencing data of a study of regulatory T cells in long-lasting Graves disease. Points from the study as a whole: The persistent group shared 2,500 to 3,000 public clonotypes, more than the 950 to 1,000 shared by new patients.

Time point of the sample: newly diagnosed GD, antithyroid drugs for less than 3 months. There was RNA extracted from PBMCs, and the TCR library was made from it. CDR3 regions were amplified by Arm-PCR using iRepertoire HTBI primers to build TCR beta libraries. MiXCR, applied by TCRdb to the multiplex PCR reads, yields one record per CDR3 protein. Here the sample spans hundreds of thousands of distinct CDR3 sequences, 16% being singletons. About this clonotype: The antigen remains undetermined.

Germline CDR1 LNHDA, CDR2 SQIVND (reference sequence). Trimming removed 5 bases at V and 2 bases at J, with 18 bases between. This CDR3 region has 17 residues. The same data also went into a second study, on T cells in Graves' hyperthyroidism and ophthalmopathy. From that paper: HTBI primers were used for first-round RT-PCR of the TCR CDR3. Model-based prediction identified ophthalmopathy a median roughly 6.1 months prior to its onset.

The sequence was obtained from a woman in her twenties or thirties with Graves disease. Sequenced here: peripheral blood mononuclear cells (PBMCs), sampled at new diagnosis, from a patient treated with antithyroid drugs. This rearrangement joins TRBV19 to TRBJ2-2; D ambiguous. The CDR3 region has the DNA TGTGCCAGTAGTCCCCGGATTGACGCTAGAAACACCGGGGAGCTGTTTTTT. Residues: CASSPRIDARNTGELFF.